Below are 20 T cell receptor beta chains sequenced from a single sample in a study of T-cell reconstitution after alpha-beta-depleted transplantation in children. Unique molecular identifiers tagged the TCRbeta library. TCRdb passed the PCR reads through MiXCR, listing each CDR3 protein once. The data contain some 300,000 distinct CDR3 sequences, 10% of them seen just once; the ten biggest clones take up less than 8%. Source: PBMCs, taken before TCRalphabeta/CD19-depleted stem cell transplant. Source of these receptors: a boy less than two years old with acute myeloid leukemia, due to receive a stem cell transplant.

This clonotype was seen many times. The rearrangement uses TRBV28 and TRBJ2-7; TRBD1 aligns across 8 bases. The length of the CDR3 is 12 residues. The V and J ends lost 6 bases and 11 bases, in that order; junction bases with no gene match: 9. Germline V gene lookup returns CDR1 MDHEN and CDR2 SYDVKM. The CDR3 nucleotides read TGTGCCAGCAGAAAAGAATGGACAGGGAAGTACTTC. It encodes CASRKEWTGKYF.

Many counts were recorded for this clonotype. The chain has TRBV27 and TRBJ2-7; D possibly corresponds to TRBD1 (5 bases). This CDR3 has 15 residues. CDR1 and CDR2 from the germline V gene are MNHEY and SMNVEV (reference sequence). Deletions cut 10 bases from V and 0 bases from J, with 19 bases between. The CDR3 protein is CATSLVAGPSYEQYF. DNA for the CDR3: TGTGCCACCTCCTTGGTGGCAGGGCCCTCCTACGAGCAGTACTTC.

This clonotype was recorded many times. J is TRBJ2-2 and V is TRBV7-9; the D is unclear. Looked up from germline, CDR1 is SEHNR and CDR2 is FQNEAQ (reference sequence). V lost 1 base and J 6 bases, leaving 9 bases between the germline ends. This CDR3 contains 14 residues. CDR3 region: CASSLVSVAGELFF. In DNA form, the CDR3 reads TGTGCCAGCAGCTTAGTGAGCGTCGCCGGGGAGCTGTTTTTT.

This clonotype has a count of ten or more. This chain links TRBV29-1 with TRBJ1-3; no reliable D call. V was cut by 4 bases and J by 2 bases, with 15 bases left in between. This CDR3 is 15 amino acids long. The germline gives CDR1 SQVTM, CDR2 ANQGSEA. The CDR3 region has the DNA TGCAGCGTTGGATGGGGAAGGGAGGCTGGAAACACCATATATTTT. Protein: CSVGWGREAGNTIYF. The whole variable domain, filled in from reference TRBV29-1 and TRBJ1-3, reads SAVISQKPSRDICQRGTSLTIQCQVDSQVTMMFWYRQQPGQSLTLIATANQGSEATYESGFVIDKFPISRPNLTFSTLTVSNMSPEDSSIYLCSVGWGREAGNTIYFGEGSWLTVV.

V gene TRBV6-5 combines with J gene TRBJ2-6; D is possibly TRBD2 (5 bases). The CDR3 consists of 16 residues. The germline V gene has CDR1 MNHEY and CDR2 SVGAGI. The V and J ends lost 0 bases and 1 base respectively, with 7 bases between them. The CDR3, as DNA: TGTGCCAGCAGTTACTCGAGAGGGTCTGGGGCCAACGTCCTGACTTTC. This sequence encodes CASSYSRGSGANVLTF.

This clonotype was picked up many times. The chain combines TRBV29-1 with TRBJ2-7; D perhaps matches TRBD1 (5 bases). CDR3 size: 12 residues. Between the trimmed V and J ends, which lost 4 bases and 3 bases, there was a span of 10 bases. Germline V gives CDR1 SQVTM, CDR2 ANQGSEA. The CDR3 region has the DNA TGCAGCGTTGTACAGGAACACTACGAGCAGTACTTC. Its protein is CSVVQEHYEQYF.

This clonotype appeared many times. This sequence joins TRBV7-3 and TRBJ2-1; 15 bases align to TRBD2. After removal of 5 bases from V and 4 bases from J, the junction contained 15 bases not matched to a gene. Germline-derived CDR1 and CDR2 are SGHTA and FQGTGA. CDR3 length: 20 amino acids. The CDR3 DNA follows: TGTGCCAGCAGCCCACAGGGTTCAGGACTAGCGGGAGGGCCTTACAATGAGCAGTTCTTC. This translates into CASSPQGSGLAGGPYNEQFF.

This clonotype was seen many times. J is TRBJ2-7 and V is TRBV9; 8 bases align to TRBD2. V shed 2 bases and J 5 bases; nucleotides not matched to a gene: 3. This CDR3 contains 13 residues. CDR1 SGDLS and CDR2 YYNGEE come from the germline V gene. The CDR3 bases are TGTGCCAGCAGCGTGAGCGGGGGCCACGAGCAGTACTTC. Its translation: CASSVSGGHEQYF.

The chain links TRBV3-1 to TRBJ2-7; 7 bases are a match to TRBD1. Germline V gene lookup returns CDR1 LGHDT and CDR2 YNNKEL (reference sequence). Losses at the gene ends were 0 bases for V and 5 bases for J; bases not matched to a gene: 10. The CDR3 length is 16 residues. Here the CDR3 reads CASSQDRLTGIHEQYF. The CDR3 nucleotides read TGTGCCAGCAGCCAAGATCGGCTGACAGGGATCCACGAGCAGTACTTC.

Of note for this clonotype: One junction end disagrees with the germline gene, perhaps due to a read error. The rearrangement links TRBV18 to TRBJ2-2; D is tentatively TRBD1 or TRBD2 (5 bases each). This CDR3 has 16 residues. Germline V lookup: CDR1 KGHSH, CDR2 LQKENI. The CDR3 DNA is TGTGCCAGCTCACCACTTTTCGGGGCCAACACCGGGCAGCTGTTTTTT. Translation gives CASSPLFGANTGQLFF.

The chain joins TRBV7-2 to TRBJ2-5, with D hard to call. The CDR3 is made up of 13 amino acids. CDR1 is SGHTA, CDR2 FQGNSA, per germline. V lost 3 bases and J 2 bases, leaving 7 bases between the germline ends. CDR3 bases: TGTGCCAGCAGCTTCAACCTGCAAGAGACCCAGTACTTC. Its protein is CASSFNLQETQYF.

This sequence joins TRBV3-1 and TRBJ2-4; a weak D match, TRBD1 (6 bases). Germline CDR1 LGHDT, CDR2 YNNKEL (reference sequence). The V gene lost 0 bases and the J gene lost 10 bases, with 16 bases spanning the gap. The CDR3 contains 15 residues. The CDR3 DNA reads as TGTGCCAGCAGCCAAGATAAGGGCAGGGGAAGGATTCAGTACTTC. The encoded protein is CASSQDKGRGRIQYF.

At least ten counts were recorded for this clonotype. The chain couples TRBV4-1 to TRBJ1-3; TRBD1 might be the D (6 bases). Looked up from germline, CDR1 is MGHRA and CDR2 is YSYEKL. This CDR3 contains 15 residues. Trimming removed 1 base at V and 0 bases at J, with 7 bases between. CDR3 bases: TGCGCCAGCAGCCAAGGGGACATCTCTGGAAACACCATATATTTT. Amino acids: CASSQGDISGNTIYF.

This clonotype has only a few counts. The genes are TRBV11-2 and TRBJ2-6; D uncertain. Germline V gives CDR1 SGHAT, CDR2 FQNNGV. Trimming shortened V by 3 bases and J by 0 bases, and 12 bases separated the two germline ends. This CDR3 spans 17 amino acids. CDR3 sequence: CASSFFLLGSGANVLTF. CDR3 nucleotide sequence: TGTGCCAGCAGCTTCTTCCTTCTAGGCTCTGGGGCCAACGTCCTGACTTTC.

This clonotype was detected only a few times. The chain has TRBV15 and TRBJ2-5; the D is unclear. Germline-derived CDR1 and CDR2 are LNHNV and YYDKDF (reference sequence). Trimming removed 3 bases from V and 2 bases from J, with 1 base in between. CDR3 length: 11 amino acids. CDR3 residues: CATSSQETQYF. The CDR3, as DNA: TGTGCCACCAGCAGTCAAGAGACCCAGTACTTC.

Many counts were recorded for this clonotype. The CDR3 DNA follows: TGCAGTGCGATGTCGGGCCAAGAGACCCAGTACTTC. Translating it yields CSAMSGQETQYF. J is TRBJ2-5 and V is TRBV20-1; the D is unclear. Trimming cost V 6 bases and J 1 base, with 9 bases left between them. There are 12 residues in the CDR3. Per the germline V gene, CDR1 is DFQATT and CDR2 is SNEGSKA (reference sequence).

This clonotype was counted many times. The rearrangement joins TRBV7-2 to TRBJ1-4, with a possible D match to TRBD1 (5 bases). V was clipped by 6 bases and J by 4 bases, with 9 bases between them. The CDR3 consists of 13 residues. Germline values: CDR1 SGHTA, CDR2 FQGNSA. The DNA of the CDR3 is TGTGCCAGCAGGCGGGGGGGTAATGAAAAACTGTTTTTT. It yields the protein CASRRGGNEKLFF.

Worth noting for this clonotype: At one end the junction does not follow the germline gene, possibly because of a read error. The chain combines TRBV6-1 with TRBJ2-7, with 8 bases identical to TRBD2. Germline values: CDR1 MNHNS, CDR2 SASEGT. The CDR3 loop spans 15 amino acids. CDR3 sequence: CASSQAGTRIREQYF. DNA of the CDR3: TGTGCCAGCAGTCAAGCCGGGACTAGAATTCGCGAGCAGTACTTC.

This clonotype was seen many times. The CDR3 protein is CASSLRYRGAGPSASYEQYF. CDR3 sequence (DNA): TGTGCCAGCAGTTTAAGATATAGGGGAGCGGGACCCTCCGCCTCCTACGAGCAGTACTTC. The chain recombines TRBV12-3 or TRBV12-4 with TRBJ2-7; 7 bases line up with TRBD2. J lost 0 bases, V lost 2 bases, and 19 bases had no gene match. This CDR3 has 20 residues.

This clonotype has a count of ten or more. The chain uses TRBV5-1 and TRBJ2-3; D is perhaps TRBD2 (5 bases). The CDR3 extends over 16 amino acids. Trimming removed 0 bases from V and 0 bases from J, with 11 bases in between. CDR1 SGHRS and CDR2 YFSETQ come from the germline V gene. This chain's CDR3 is CASSLGGLPSTDTQYF. The DNA for the CDR3 is TGCGCCAGCAGCTTGGGAGGACTTCCTAGCACAGATACGCAGTATTTT. Looking up the rest from reference TRBV5-1 and TRBJ2-3 gives the full variable domain: KAGVTQTPRYLIKTRGQQVTLSCSPISGHRSVSWYQQTPGQGLQFLFEYFSETQRNKGNFPGRFSGRQFSNSRSEMNVSTLELGDSALYLCASSLGGLPSTDTQYFGPGTRLTVL.